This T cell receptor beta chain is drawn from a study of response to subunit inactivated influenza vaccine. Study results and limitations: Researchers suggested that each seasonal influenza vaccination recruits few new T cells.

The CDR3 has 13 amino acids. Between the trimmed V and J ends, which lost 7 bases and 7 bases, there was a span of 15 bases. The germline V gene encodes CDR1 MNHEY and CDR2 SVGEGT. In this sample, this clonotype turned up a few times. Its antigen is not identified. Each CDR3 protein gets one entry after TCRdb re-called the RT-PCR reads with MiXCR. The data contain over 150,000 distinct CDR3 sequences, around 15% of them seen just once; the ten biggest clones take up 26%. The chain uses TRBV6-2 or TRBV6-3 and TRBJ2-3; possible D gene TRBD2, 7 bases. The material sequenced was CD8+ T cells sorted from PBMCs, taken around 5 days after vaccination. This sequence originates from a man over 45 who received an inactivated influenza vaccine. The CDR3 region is CASTERGGYTQYF. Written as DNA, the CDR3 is TGTGCCAGCACCGAAAGGGGGGGATATACGCAGTATTTT.